What follows are 25 T cell receptor beta chains derived from one specimen sequenced in a study of T cell responses to AZD1222 COVID-19 vaccine. Assay: immunoSEQ multiplex PCR; the TCRdb copy retains only in-frame clones and omits some. The sample consists of 120,000 to 150,000 clones, 85% to 95% of them appearing once. This material consisted of peripheral blood, taken on day 0 of AZD1222 vaccination. The origin of the receptors is an adult in good health.

The chain uses TRBV5-1 and TRBJ2-5; TRBD2 aligns across 7 bases. Trimming at V came to 3 bases and at J to 4 bases, leaving 18 bases not matched to a gene. This CDR3 contains 18 residues. Germline V gives CDR1 SGHRS, CDR2 YFSETQ. DNA of the CDR3: TGCGCCAGCAGCTGGTTACACGTGCGCGGGAGAGTAAGAGAGACCCAGTACTTC. This encodes CASSWLHVRGRVRETQYF.

V usage is TRBV5-1 and J usage is TRBJ2-7; TRBD1 matches 9 bases. The CDR3 runs 16 residues. The germline gives CDR1 SGHRS, CDR2 YFSETQ. Losses at the gene ends were 4 bases for V and 2 bases for J; bases not matched to a gene: 10. DNA for the CDR3: TGCGCCAGCAGCGCAAGCCGGGACAGGGCCACCTACGAGCAGTACTTC. Translated, it gives CASSASRDRATYEQYF.

The chain carries TRBV7-9 and TRBJ2-1, with TRBD2 matching over 12 bases. The length of the CDR3 is 17 residues. Germline assignment: CDR1 SEHNR and CDR2 FQNEAQ (reference sequence). After removal of 1 base from V and 1 base from J, the junction contained 2 bases not matched to a gene. The CDR3 loop reads CASSLVTSGGSYNEQFF. The DNA for the CDR3 is TGTGCCAGCAGCTTAGTAACTAGCGGGGGGTCCTACAATGAGCAGTTCTTC. Together with reference TRBV7-9 and TRBJ2-1, the CDR3 gives the full variable domain: DTGVSQNPRHKITKRGQNVTFRCDPISEHNRLYWYRQTLGQGPEFLTYFQNEAQLEKSRLLSDRFSAERPKGSFSTLEIQRTEQGDSAMYLCASSLVTSGGSYNEQFFGPGTRLTVL.

This chain uses TRBV6-4 with TRBJ2-2; 10 bases map to TRBD1. This CDR3 spans 14 amino acids. Germline V gives CDR1 MRHNA, CDR2 SNTAGT. V dropped 8 bases and J dropped 4; count of bases not matched to a gene: 4. CDR3 residues: CASAGQGGTGELFF. Written as DNA, the CDR3 is TGTGCCAGCGCCGGACAGGGGGGCACCGGGGAGCTGTTTTTT.

This clone was counted a single time. The chain joins TRBV6-1 to TRBJ2-7, with D possibly called TRBD1 or TRBD2 (5 bases each). Per the germline V gene, CDR1 is MNHNS and CDR2 is SASEGT. V was shortened by 2 bases and J by 2 bases, with 7 bases between the two germline ends. The CDR3 totals 13 residues. The CDR3 spells CASSELGAYEQYF. CDR3 coding DNA: TGTGCCAGCAGTGAATTGGGGGCCTACGAGCAGTACTTC.

The CDR3 here is CARQCWDTHQNEQFF. CDR3 bases: TGCGCCAGACAGTGTTGGGACACCCACCAAAATGAGCAGTTCTTC. The gene calls are TRBV10-1 and TRBJ2-1, with D perhaps matching TRBD1 (6 bases). This CDR3 spans 15 amino acids. Trimming left V 9 bases short and J 7 bases short, with 22 bases between. Germline V gene lookup returns CDR1 WNHNN and CDR2 SYGVQD (reference sequence).

The chain is built from TRBV2 and TRBJ2-7; 10 bases match TRBD1. J lost 1 base, V lost 6 bases, and 3 bases had no gene match. The germline gives CDR1 SNHLY, CDR2 FYNNEI. The CDR3 totals 14 residues. The DNA of the CDR3 is TGTGCCAGCAGGGGACAGGGGAGTTCCTACGAGCAGTACTTC. Protein sequence: CASRGQGSSYEQYF.

This clone was counted once. The chain combines TRBV4-1 with TRBJ2-7; 7 bases are shared with TRBD2. Germline trimming cut 0 bases from V and 3 bases from J; bases unmatched to any gene: 8. Germline CDR1 MGHRA, CDR2 YSYEKL. CDR3 length: 16 amino acids. Here the CDR3 DNA reads TGCGCCAGCAGCCAAGAATCCGGTGGCGGGGGCTACGAGCAGTACTTC. The encoded protein is CASSQESGGGGYEQYF.

The chain joins TRBV18 to TRBJ1-1; unclear D gene. V was trimmed by 2 bases and J by 7 bases, leaving 14 bases between them. Germline CDR1 and CDR2: KGHSH and LQKENI. The length of the CDR3 is 14 residues. The CDR3 nucleotides are TGTGCCAGCTCACCAAATTGGTCCGCAGGTGAAGCTTTCTTT. Its translation is CASSPNWSAGEAFF.

This clone has only a few counts. The chain links TRBV5-1 to TRBJ2-1, with D hard to call. Germline V gives CDR1 SGHRS, CDR2 YFSETQ. The V and J ends lost 2 bases and 5 bases respectively, with 17 bases between them. CDR3 size: 16 residues. CDR3 amino acids: CASSFSRTPRDNEQFF. Written as DNA, the CDR3 is TGCGCCAGCAGCTTTTCACGGACCCCCCGTGACAATGAGCAGTTCTTC. The entire variable domain, with the rest obtained from reference TRBV5-1 and TRBJ2-1, is as follows: KAGVTQTPRYLIKTRGQQVTLSCSPISGHRSVSWYQQTPGQGLQFLFEYFSETQRNKGNFPGRFSGRQFSNSRSEMNVSTLELGDSALYLCASSFSRTPRDNEQFFGPGTRLTVL.

The CDR3 sequence: CASSPTGQGVRLDYGYTF. The DNA of the CDR3 is TGTGCCAGCAGCCCCACGGGACAGGGGGTCAGATTGGACTATGGCTACACCTTC. The rearrangement uses TRBV4-2 and TRBJ1-2; 11 bases are a match to TRBD1. This CDR3 contains 18 residues. CDR1 LGHNA and CDR2 YNFKEQ come from the germline V gene. The trim removed 4 bases at V and 3 bases at J, leaving 13 bases unmatched.

This sequence joins TRBV7-2 and TRBJ1-4, with no clear D. CDR3 length equals 13 residues. The germline CDR1 and CDR2 sequences are SGHTA and FQGNSA. The V end lost 2 bases, the J end lost 5 bases, and 6 bases lay between the germline ends. CDR3 DNA sequence: TGTGCCAGCAGCTTATCGGGGAATGAAAAACTGTTTTTT. It is translated as CASSLSGNEKLFF.

J is TRBJ1-5 and V is TRBV2; no clear D gene. V shed 1 base and J shed 4 bases, with 11 bases lying between them. Germline CDR1 reads SNHLY; CDR2 reads FYNNEI. The CDR3 has 15 amino acids. CDR3 nucleotide sequence: TGTGCCAGCAGTGAAGATCGACCCGAAAATCAGCCCCAGCATTTT. It is translated as CASSEDRPENQPQHF.

The chain has TRBV29-1 and TRBJ1-5; maybe TRBD1 (6 bases). Trimming shortened V by 2 bases and J by 11 bases, and 13 bases separated the two germline ends. Germline loops: CDR1 SQVTM, CDR2 ANQGSEA. This CDR3 has 12 amino acids. The CDR3 is CSVELGGRTQHF. CDR3 nucleotides: TGCAGCGTTGAACTCGGGGGGCGAACCCAGCATTTT.

This chain's CDR3 is CAISDSSSYNSPLHF. CDR3 DNA: TGTGCCATCAGTGATTCGAGCTCCTATAATTCACCCCTCCACTTT. The J gene is TRBJ1-6, the V gene TRBV10-3, with D unresolved. CDR1 is ENHRY, CDR2 SYGVKD, per germline. The CDR3 consists of 15 residues. Trimming stripped 3 bases from V and 0 bases from J, with 6 bases between.

This clone was counted between two and nine times. The gene calls are TRBV29-1 and TRBJ1-2; D gene ambiguous. CDR1 and CDR2 (germline): SQVTM, ANQGSEA. The CDR3 is 12 amino acids. CDR3: CTARTSNYGYTF. As DNA, the CDR3 is TGCACCGCAAGAACTTCTAACTATGGCTACACCTTC.

The chain employs TRBV9 and TRBJ2-1; no firm D call. Germline V gene lookup returns CDR1 SGDLS and CDR2 YYNGEE. V lost 3 bases, J lost 10 bases, and 20 bases lay in between. CDR3 length: 15 amino acids. In nucleotides, the CDR3 is TGTGCCAGCAGCGCCCCCTGGCCGGCTTCTGGGGAGCAGTTCTTC. It specifies CASSAPWPASGEQFF.

The chain uses TRBV29-1 and TRBJ1-1; a possible D gene is TRBD1 (5 bases). Trimming stripped 4 bases from V and 0 bases from J, with 15 bases between. The CDR3 length is 15 residues. Germline V gene sequence: CDR1 SQVTM, CDR2 ANQGSEA. The CDR3 sequence: CSVVIGSRVNTEAFF. Written as DNA, the CDR3 is TGCAGCGTTGTAATTGGGAGCAGGGTGAACACTGAAGCTTTCTTT.

The chain links TRBV3-1 (or the pseudogene TRBV3-2) to TRBJ1-3, with 9 bases matching TRBD1. J was trimmed by 0 bases and V by 4 bases; bases with no gene match: 1. Germline V CDR1 and CDR2: LGHDT, YNNKEL (reference sequence). This CDR3 has 15 amino acids. CDR3 region: CASSRQGGSGNTIYF. The CDR3 bases are TGTGCCAGCAGCCGACAGGGGGGCTCTGGAAACACCATATATTTT.

The V and J genes are TRBV6-5 and TRBJ2-7; TRBD1 agrees at 9 bases. Germline CDR1 is MNHEY and CDR2 is SVGAGI. V lost 2 bases, J lost 3 bases, and 5 bases stayed unmatched. The CDR3 runs to 15 residues. The CDR3 loop reads CASSYGDRGNYEQYF. In DNA, the CDR3 is TGTGCCAGCAGTTACGGCGACAGGGGGAACTACGAGCAGTACTTC.

The rearrangement uses TRBV30 and TRBJ2-7; D possibly corresponds to TRBD2 (5 bases). The CDR3 extends over 15 amino acids. Germline V gives CDR1 GTSNPN, CDR2 SVGIG (reference sequence). V lost 0 bases and J lost 2, with 14 bases in between. The CDR3 DNA reads TGTGCCTGGAGTGTACTAGGCAGCCTGGCCTACGAGCAGTACTTC. It codes for CAWSVLGSLAYEQYF. Drawing the rest from reference TRBV30 and TRBJ2-7, the complete variable domain is SQTIHQWPATLVQPVGSPLSLECTVEGTSNPNLYWYRQAAGRGLQLLFYSVGIGQISSEVPQNLSASRPQDRQFILSSKKLLLSDSGFYLCAWSVLGSLAYEQYFGPGTRLTVT.

The rearrangement uses TRBV29-1 and TRBJ2-3, with TRBD2 matching over 7 bases. Germline CDR1 reads SQVTM; CDR2 reads ANQGSEA. The CDR3 spans 13 residues. Germline trimming cut 4 bases from V and 1 base from J; bases unmatched to any gene: 2. The CDR3 here is CSVVAGGTDTQYF. In DNA form, the CDR3 reads TGCAGCGTTGTAGCGGGCGGCACAGATACGCAGTATTTT.

The J gene is TRBJ2-7, the V gene TRBV12-3 or TRBV12-4; D assignment may be TRBD1 or TRBD2 (5 bases each). Trimming removed 1 base from V and 6 bases from J, with 10 bases in between. The CDR3 is 13 residues long. CDR3 DNA: TGTGCCAGCAGTTTAGTGGGGGTGGCCGAGCAGTACTTC. It yields the protein CASSLVGVAEQYF.

The J gene is TRBJ1-5, the V gene TRBV6-8, with TRBD1 as a possible D gene (5 bases). Germline assignment: CDR1 MNHGY and CDR2 SAAAGT. V was pared by 11 bases and J by 10 bases, with 27 bases between. The CDR3 covers 15 residues. CDR3 in amino acids: CARAWGVGVGRPQHF. The CDR3 bases are TGTGCCCGCGCGTGGGGGGTGGGGGTGGGCAGACCCCAGCATTTT.

The gene calls are TRBV7-3 and TRBJ2-7; TRBD1 is a possible D gene (6 bases). The ends were cut back, 0 bases at V and 9 bases at J, with 12 bases in the middle. The CDR3 is 13 amino acids. Germline V gene data show CDR1 as SGHTA and CDR2 as FQGTGA. The CDR3 DNA reads TGTGCCAGCAGCTTAACGGGGGCAGGGAGGCAGTACTTC. Its protein is CASSLTGAGRQYF.